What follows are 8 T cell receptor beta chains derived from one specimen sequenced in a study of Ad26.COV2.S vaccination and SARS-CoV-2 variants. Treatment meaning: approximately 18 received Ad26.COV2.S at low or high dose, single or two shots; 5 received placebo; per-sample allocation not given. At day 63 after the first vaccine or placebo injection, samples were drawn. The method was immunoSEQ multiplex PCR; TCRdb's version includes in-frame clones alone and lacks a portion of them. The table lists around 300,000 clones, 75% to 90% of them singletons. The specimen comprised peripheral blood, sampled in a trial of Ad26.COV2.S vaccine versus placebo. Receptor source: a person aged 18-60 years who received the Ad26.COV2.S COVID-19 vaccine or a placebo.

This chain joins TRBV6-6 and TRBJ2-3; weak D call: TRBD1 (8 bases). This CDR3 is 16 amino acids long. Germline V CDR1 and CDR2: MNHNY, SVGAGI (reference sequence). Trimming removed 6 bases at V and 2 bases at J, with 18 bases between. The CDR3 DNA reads TGTGCCAGCAGATCCGGGGGGACAGGTGCCACAGATACGCAGTATTTT. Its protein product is CASRSGGTGATDTQYF.

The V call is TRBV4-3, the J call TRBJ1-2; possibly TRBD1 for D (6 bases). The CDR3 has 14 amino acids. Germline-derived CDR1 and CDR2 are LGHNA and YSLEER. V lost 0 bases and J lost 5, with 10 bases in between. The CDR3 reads CASSQEIQGYGYTF. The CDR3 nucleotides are TGCGCCAGCAGCCAAGAGATACAGGGTTATGGCTACACCTTC.

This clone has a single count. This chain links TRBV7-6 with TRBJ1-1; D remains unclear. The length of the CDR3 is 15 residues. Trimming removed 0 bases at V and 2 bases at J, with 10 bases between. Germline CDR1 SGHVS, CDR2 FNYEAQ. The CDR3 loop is CASSLARNGNTEAFF. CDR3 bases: TGTGCCAGCAGCTTAGCCAGAAATGGCAACACTGAAGCTTTCTTT.

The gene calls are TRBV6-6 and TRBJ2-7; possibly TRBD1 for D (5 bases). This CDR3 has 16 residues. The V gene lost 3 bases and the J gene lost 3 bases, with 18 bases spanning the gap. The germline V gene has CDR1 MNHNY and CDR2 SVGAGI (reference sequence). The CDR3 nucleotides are TGTGCCAGCAGTTATTACCCCCTCCAGGGCGGCTACGAGCAGTACGTC. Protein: CASSYYPLQGGYEQYV.

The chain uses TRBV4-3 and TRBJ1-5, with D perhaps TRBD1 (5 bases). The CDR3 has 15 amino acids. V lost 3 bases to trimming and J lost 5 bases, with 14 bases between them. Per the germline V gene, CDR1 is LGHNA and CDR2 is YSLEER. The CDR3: CASSHGMGDHQPQHF. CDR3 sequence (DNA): TGCGCCAGCAGCCATGGTATGGGGGATCATCAGCCCCAGCATTTT.

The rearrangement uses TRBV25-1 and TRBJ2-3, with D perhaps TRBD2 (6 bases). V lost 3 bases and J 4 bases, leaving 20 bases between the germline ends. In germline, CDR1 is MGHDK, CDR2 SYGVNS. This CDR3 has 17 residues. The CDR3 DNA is TGTGCCAGCAGTGACCCGGGCGCTAGCGTCCTCCCAGATACGCAGTATTTT. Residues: CASSDPGASVLPDTQYF.

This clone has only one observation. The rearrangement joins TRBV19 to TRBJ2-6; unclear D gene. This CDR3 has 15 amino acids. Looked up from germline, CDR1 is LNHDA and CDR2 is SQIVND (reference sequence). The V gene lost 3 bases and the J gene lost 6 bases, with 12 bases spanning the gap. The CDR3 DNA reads TGTGCCAGTAGTATTGGCAGTGGGGTGGCCAACGTCCTGACTTTC. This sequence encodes CASSIGSGVANVLTF.

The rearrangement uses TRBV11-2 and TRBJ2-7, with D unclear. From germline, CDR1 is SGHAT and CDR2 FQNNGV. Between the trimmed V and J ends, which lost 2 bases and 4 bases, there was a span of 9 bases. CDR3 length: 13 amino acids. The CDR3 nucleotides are TGTGCCAGCAGCTTAACTACACCTTACGAGCAGTACTTC. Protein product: CASSLTTPYEQYF.